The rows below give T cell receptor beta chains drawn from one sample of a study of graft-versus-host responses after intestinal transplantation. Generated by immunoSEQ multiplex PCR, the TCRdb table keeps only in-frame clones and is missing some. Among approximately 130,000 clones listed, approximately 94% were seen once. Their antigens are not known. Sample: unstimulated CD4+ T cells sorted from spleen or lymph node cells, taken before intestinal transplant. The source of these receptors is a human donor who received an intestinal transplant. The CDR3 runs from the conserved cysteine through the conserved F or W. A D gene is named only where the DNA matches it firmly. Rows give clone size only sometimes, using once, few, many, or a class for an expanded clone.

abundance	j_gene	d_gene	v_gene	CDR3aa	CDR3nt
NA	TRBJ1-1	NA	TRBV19	CASSRMNTEAFF	TGTGCCAGTAGCCGGATGAACACTGAAGCTTTCTTT
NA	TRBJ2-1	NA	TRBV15	CATSLRGWGSSYNEQFF	TGTGCCACCAGTTTGAGGGGGTGGGGGAGCTCCTACAATGAGCAGTTCTTC
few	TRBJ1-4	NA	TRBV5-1	CASSADAPKKLFF	TGCGCCAGCAGTGCTGACGCCCCAAAAAAACTGTTTTTT
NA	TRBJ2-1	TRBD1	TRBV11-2	CASSLLDRTYNEQFF	TGTGCCAGCAGCTTATTGGACAGGACCTACAATGAGCAGTTCTTC
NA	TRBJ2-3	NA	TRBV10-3	CAISTSPIADTQYF	TGTGCCATCAGTACTAGCCCTATTGCAGATACGCAGTATTTT
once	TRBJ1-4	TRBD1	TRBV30	CAWAPGQGGEKLFF	TGTGCCTGGGCCCCGGGACAGGGCGGTGAAAAACTGTTTTTT
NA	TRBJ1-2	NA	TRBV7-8	CASSLYQHYGYTF	TGTGCCAGCAGCTTATACCAACACTATGGCTACACCTTC
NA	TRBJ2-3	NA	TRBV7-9	CASSLEGGPGQYF	TGTGCCAGCAGCTTAGAGGGGGGGCCCGGGCAGTATTTT
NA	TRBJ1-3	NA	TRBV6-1	CASSPMLRGNTIYF	TGTGCCAGCAGTCCCATGCTGCGCGGAAACACCATATATTTT
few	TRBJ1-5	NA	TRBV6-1	CASSEGGGRVRPQHF	TGTGCCAGCAGTGAAGGAGGGGGGCGCGTGCGGCCCCAGCATTTT
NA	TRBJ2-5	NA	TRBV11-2	CASSEGGGGETQYF	TGTGCCAGCAGCGAAGGGGGCGGGGGTGAGACCCAGTACTTC
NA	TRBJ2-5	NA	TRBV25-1	CASSERLDSETQYF	TGTGCCAGCAGTGAAAGACTAGATTCGGAGACCCAGTACTTC
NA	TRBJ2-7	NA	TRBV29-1	CSVASRLSPYEQYF	TGCAGCGTTGCCAGCAGGTTATCACCCTACGAGCAGTACTTC
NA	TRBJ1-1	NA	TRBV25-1	CASSAGHRVNTEAFF	TGTGCCAGCAGTGCGGGACACCGCGTGAACACTGAAGCTTTCTTT
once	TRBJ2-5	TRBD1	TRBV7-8	CASSTDRVETQYF	TGTGCCAGCAGCACGGACAGGGTGGAGACCCAGTACTTC
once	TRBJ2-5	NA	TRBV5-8	CASSLVGGSRETQYF	TGTGCCAGCAGCTTGGTAGGGGGGTCCCGGGAGACCCAGTACTTC